The 23 T cell receptor beta chains below all came from one sample that was sequenced in a study of Graves' ophthalmopathy and Graves' hyperthyroidism. From RNA, the CDR3 regions of TCR beta chains were amplified and sequenced. The authors performed first-round RT-PCR with HTBI primers and then a second-round multiplex PCR. A single record per CDR3 protein comes from TCRdb applying MiXCR to the multiplex PCR reads. Among 57,000 or so distinct CDR3 sequences listed, about half were seen once. The material sequenced was peripheral blood. The receptors stem from an adult woman with Graves' ophthalmopathy.

This clonotype was observed at least ten times. The CDR3 loop is CASSLRPNRGQQEQYF. DNA for the CDR3: TGTGCCAGCAGTCTACGGCCCAACAGGGGGCAGCAGGAGCAGTACTTC. This chain uses TRBV28 with TRBJ2-7; 9 nucleotides align to TRBD1. The CDR3 is 16 amino acids. Germline-derived CDR1 and CDR2 are MDHEN and SYDVKM. V lost 5 bases to trimming and J lost 7 bases; unmatched junction nucleotides: 15.

There are many counts of this clonotype. The rearrangement links TRBV6-2 or TRBV6-3 to TRBJ1-2; no definite D call. This CDR3 region has 14 residues. Trimming removed 6 bases from V and 3 bases from J, with 14 bases in between. Germline-derived CDR1 and CDR2 are MNHEY and SVGEGT. Here the CDR3 reads CASSLLQPDYGYTF. The CDR3 DNA follows: TGTGCCAGCAGCTTATTACAGCCTGACTATGGCTACACCTTC.

The chain recombines TRBV20-1 with TRBJ2-3; 7 bases align to TRBD2. This CDR3 comprises 14 residues. Germline lookup yields CDR1 DFQATT and CDR2 SNEGSKA (reference sequence). V dropped 2 bases and J dropped 2; count of bases not matched to a gene: 4. CDR3 in amino acids: CSARLADITDTQYF. DNA for the CDR3: TGCAGTGCTAGACTAGCGGACATCACAGATACGCAGTATTTT.

This clonotype was found many times. The chain combines TRBV5-1 with TRBJ1-3; D ambiguous. The germline CDR1 and CDR2 sequences are SGHRS and YFSETQ. V gave up 2 bases and J gave up 2 bases, with 11 bases separating them. This CDR3 is built from 15 residues. This CDR3 reads CASSFGGNAGNTIYF. DNA for the CDR3: TGCGCCAGCAGCTTCGGCGGCAATGCTGGAAACACCATATATTTT.

The chain is built from TRBV6-4 and TRBJ2-5; 12 nucleotides agree with TRBD1. The CDR3 spans 15 residues. The germline V gene encodes CDR1 MRHNA and CDR2 SNTAGT. V dropped 3 bases and J dropped 5; count of bases not matched to a gene: 4. CDR3 bases: TGTGCCAGCAGTGAGGGGACAGGGGGCTGGGAGACCCAGTACTTC. Its protein product is CASSEGTGGWETQYF.

The sample holds many counts of this clonotype. J is TRBJ2-1 and V is TRBV5-8; 14 nucleotides agree with TRBD2. CDR3 length: 16 amino acids. Germline assignment: CDR1 SGHTS and CDR2 YDEGEE. V trimming: 4 bases; J trimming: 5 bases; junction bases outside the gene matches: 5. This CDR3 is CASSPTSGRANNEQFF. CDR3 DNA: TGTGCCAGCAGCCCGACTAGCGGGAGGGCCAACAATGAGCAGTTCTTC. Variable domain in full (rest from reference TRBV5-8 and TRBJ2-1): EAGVTQSPTHLIKTRGQQATLRCSPISGHTSVYWYQQALGLGLQFLLWYDEGEERNRGNFPPRFSGRQFPNYSSELNVNALELEDSALYLCASSPTSGRANNEQFFGPGTRLTVL.

This clonotype was seen more than once but under ten times. The chain recombines TRBV3-1 with TRBJ2-1; TRBD2 matches 13 bases. The V and J ends lost 2 bases and 8 bases, in that order; junction bases with no gene match: 9. The CDR3 is 17 amino acids. Germline-derived CDR1 and CDR2 are LGHDT and YNNKEL (reference sequence). The CDR3 coding sequence is TGTGCCAGCAGCCAAAGTATAGGACTAGCGGGAGCCTATGAGCAGTTCTTC. Amino acids: CASSQSIGLAGAYEQFF.

The chain recombines TRBV7-9 with TRBJ1-5, with D possibly matching TRBD1 (5 bases). CDR1 and CDR2 (germline): SEHNR, FQNEAQ (reference sequence). The CDR3 sequence is 15 residues long. V was cut by 5 bases and J by 11 bases, with 22 bases left in between. The DNA for the CDR3 is TGTGCCAGCAGCCCTAGCGGGACCGGGGGGGAGACCCAGCATTTT. Residues: CASSPSGTGGETQHF.

This clonotype was found a few times. J is TRBJ2-5 and V is TRBV15; no firm D call. CDR3 size: 13 residues. The germline gives CDR1 LNHNV, CDR2 YYDKDF (reference sequence). V lost 1 base and J lost 5, with 8 bases in between. DNA of the CDR3: TGTGCCACCAGCAGAGGGACGTGGGAGACCCAGTACTTC. The encoded protein is CATSRGTWETQYF.

This chain links TRBV9 with TRBJ1-4; D is ambiguous. This CDR3 contains 15 residues. Deletions cut 0 bases from V and 5 bases from J, with 11 bases between. Germline V gene sequence: CDR1 SGDLS, CDR2 YYNGEE. The CDR3, as DNA: TGTGCCAGCAGCGTAGATCTTGGCGGGAATGAAAAACTGTTTTTT. Its translation: CASSVDLGGNEKLFF. The complete variable domain, with remaining parts taken from reference TRBV9 and TRBJ1-4, reads DSGVTQTPKHLITATGQRVTLRCSPRSGDLSVYWYQQSLDQGLQFLIQYYNGEERAKGNILERFSAQQFPDLHSELNLSSLELGDSALYFCASSVDLGGNEKLFFGSGTQLSVL.

This clonotype was observed a few times. The rearrangement links TRBV2 to TRBJ1-2; perhaps TRBD1 as D (6 bases). The length of the CDR3 is 13 residues. V was cut by 5 bases and J by 2 bases, with 9 bases left in between. CDR1 is SNHLY, CDR2 FYNNEI, per germline. The CDR3 here is CASSPTGNYGYTF. DNA for the CDR3: TGTGCCAGCAGTCCGACAGGAAACTATGGCTACACCTTC. The variable domain in full, completed from reference TRBV2 and TRBJ1-2, reads EPEVTQTPSHQVTQMGQEVILRCVPISNHLYFYWYRQILGQKVEFLVSFYNNEISEKSEIFDDQFSVERPDGSNFTLKIRSTKLEDSAMYFCASSPTGNYGYTFGSGTRLTVV.

The V gene is TRBV5-6, the J gene TRBJ2-5, with D perhaps TRBD2 (5 bases). The J call may be mistaken, given a closer DNA end match to TRBJ2-1. The CDR3 covers 13 residues. The germline V gene encodes CDR1 SGHDT and CDR2 YYEEEE. Written as DNA, the CDR3 is TGTGCCAGCAGCTGGACTGGCGAGGAGACCCAGTTCTTC. Translated: CASSWTGEETQFF.

The sample holds many counts of this clonotype. This chain links TRBV7-8 with TRBJ2-7, with 10 bases lining up with TRBD1. The CDR3 consists of 15 residues. Germline V gene data show CDR1 as SGHVS and CDR2 as FQNEAQ. Losses at the gene ends were 3 bases for V and 3 bases for J; bases not matched to a gene: 5. CDR3 sequence (DNA): TGTGCCAGCAGCTTCGGACAGGGGGGGTTCTACGAGCAGTACTTC. Translating it yields CASSFGQGGFYEQYF.

A remark on this clonotype: Since no conserved phenylalanine or tryptophan closes the CDR3, a read error is the likely cause. The V gene is TRBV25-1, the J gene TRBJ2-1; 7 bases are shared with TRBD2. Germline CDR1 reads MGHDK; CDR2 reads SYGVNS. The ends lost 8 bases at V and 7 bases at J; junction bases unmatched: 11. CDR3 length: 14 amino acids. The CDR3 region has the DNA TGTGCCAGCTCACCCTTCGGGGGGTCTAATGAGCAGTTCCTC. Translating it yields CASSPFGGSNEQFL.

In its sample, this clonotype was seen many times. The rearrangement joins TRBV19 to TRBJ2-3; TRBD1 agrees at 7 bases. There are 11 residues in the CDR3. V shed 4 bases and J 14 bases; nucleotides not matched to a gene: 6. CDR1 is LNHDA, CDR2 SQIVND, per germline (reference sequence). Here the CDR3 reads CASSNRDSRYF. The CDR3 DNA follows: TGTGCCAGTAGTAACCGGGACAGCAGGTATTTT.

This clonotype was seen just once. The CDR3 DNA reads as TGCAGTGCTTCGCCTAGCGGGCCCACAGATACGCAGTATTTT. It encodes CSASPSGPTDTQYF. The chain joins TRBV20-1 to TRBJ2-3; 8 positions agree with TRBD2. Germline V gene lookup returns CDR1 DFQATT and CDR2 SNEGSKA (reference sequence). The CDR3 consists of 14 residues. V was clipped by 5 bases and J by 2 bases; unmatched bases: 6.

V usage is TRBV24-1 and J usage is TRBJ2-1; 10 bases fit TRBD1. J was trimmed by 1 base and V by 2 bases; bases with no gene match: 4. The CDR3 contains 17 residues. The germline CDR1 and CDR2 sequences are KGHDR and SFDVKD. CDR3 bases: TGTGCCACCAGTGATTCCTGGACAGGGGGTTCCTACAATGAGCAGTTCTTC. This sequence encodes CATSDSWTGGSYNEQFF.

A note on this clonotype: A much larger clone differs from this one at a single base, so this may be a read error. J is TRBJ1-4 and V is TRBV4-3; D gene ambiguous. The CDR3 is 15 amino acids. CDR1 and CDR2 from the germline V gene are LGHNA and YSLEER. In DNA form, the CDR3 reads TGCGCCAGCAGCCAAGAGGGCGCACCTAATGAAGAACTGTTTTTT. Amino acid sequence: CASSQEGAPNEELFF.

This chain connects TRBV20-1 to TRBJ2-7; 8 positions match TRBD1. J was trimmed by 0 bases and V by 6 bases; bases with no gene match: 1. Germline V CDR1 and CDR2: DFQATT, SNEGSKA (reference sequence). This CDR3 region has 12 residues. The CDR3 reads CSAGTGSYEQYF. DNA for the CDR3: TGCAGTGCGGGGACAGGCTCCTACGAGCAGTACTTC.

This clonotype has a handful of counts. The V gene is TRBV7-2, the J gene TRBJ1-6, with no clear D. CDR1 and CDR2 from the germline V gene are SGHTA and FQGNSA. The CDR3 is made up of 13 amino acids. V dropped 3 bases and J dropped 14 bases, with 14 bases sitting between them. As DNA, the CDR3 is TGTGCCAGCAGCTTGGACGGGGTCGTGGCCCTCCACTTT. This translates into CASSLDGVVALHF.

The gene calls are TRBV15 and TRBJ2-7; no firm D call. Germline V gene sequence: CDR1 LNHNV, CDR2 YYDKDF (reference sequence). The CDR3 has 12 residues. V lost 0 bases and J 5 bases, leaving 5 bases between the germline ends. The DNA for the CDR3 is TGTGCCACCAGCAGAGATGAAAACGAGCAGTACTTC. Amino acids: CATSRDENEQYF.

Many counts were recorded for this clonotype. The chain recombines TRBV12-3 or TRBV12-4 with TRBJ2-2; TRBD1 might be the D (6 bases). The CDR3 runs to 12 residues. Trimming took 3 bases from V and 8 from J, leaving 7 bases between them. CDR3 amino acids: CASSFRGGELFF. CDR3 in DNA: TGTGCCAGCAGTTTCAGGGGTGGGGAGCTGTTTTTT.

The chain combines TRBV19 with TRBJ1-5, with D possibly being TRBD1 (5 bases). Germline-derived CDR1 and CDR2 are LNHDA and SQIVND (reference sequence). The CDR3 spans 14 residues. The V end lost 7 bases, the J end lost 2 bases, and 12 bases lay between the germline ends. CDR3 in amino acids: CASTPSGGNQPQHF. The CDR3 DNA is TGTGCCAGTACTCCCTCGGGGGGCAATCAGCCCCAGCATTTT.